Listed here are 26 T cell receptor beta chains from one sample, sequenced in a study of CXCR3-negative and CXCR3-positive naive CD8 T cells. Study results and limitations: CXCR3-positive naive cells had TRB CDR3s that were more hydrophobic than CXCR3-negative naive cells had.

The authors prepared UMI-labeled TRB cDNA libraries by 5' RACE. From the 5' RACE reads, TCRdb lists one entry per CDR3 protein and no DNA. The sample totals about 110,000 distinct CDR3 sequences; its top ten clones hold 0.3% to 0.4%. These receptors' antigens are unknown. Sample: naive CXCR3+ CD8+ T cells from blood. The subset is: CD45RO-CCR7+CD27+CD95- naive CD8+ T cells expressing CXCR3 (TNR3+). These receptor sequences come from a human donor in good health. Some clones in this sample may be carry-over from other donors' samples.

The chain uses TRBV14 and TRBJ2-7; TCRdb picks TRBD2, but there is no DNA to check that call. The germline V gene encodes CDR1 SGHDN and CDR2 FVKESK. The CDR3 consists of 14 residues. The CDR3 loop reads CASCQREQPYEQYF. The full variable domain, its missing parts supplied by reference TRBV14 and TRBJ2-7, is EAGVTQFPSHSVIEKGQTVTLRCDPISGHDNLYWYRRVMGKEIKFLLHFVKESKQDESGMPNNRFLAERTGGTYSTLKVQPAELEDSGVYFCASCQREQPYEQYFGPGTRLTVT.

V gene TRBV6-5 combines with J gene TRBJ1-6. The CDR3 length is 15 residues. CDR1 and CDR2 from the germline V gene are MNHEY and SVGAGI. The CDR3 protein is CASSYSMIGLEPLHF.

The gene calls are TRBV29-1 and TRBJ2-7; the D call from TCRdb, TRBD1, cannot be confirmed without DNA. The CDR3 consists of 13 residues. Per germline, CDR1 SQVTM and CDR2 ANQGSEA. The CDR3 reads CSARGDTSYEQYF.

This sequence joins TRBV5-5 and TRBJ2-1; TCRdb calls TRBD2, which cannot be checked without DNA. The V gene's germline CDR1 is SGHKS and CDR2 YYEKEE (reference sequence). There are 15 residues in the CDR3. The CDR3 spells CASSLVSGRSYEQFF.

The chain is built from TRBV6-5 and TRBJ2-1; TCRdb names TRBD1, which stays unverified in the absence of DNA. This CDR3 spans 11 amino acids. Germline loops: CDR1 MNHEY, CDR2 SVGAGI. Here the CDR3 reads CASFLSGTQFF.

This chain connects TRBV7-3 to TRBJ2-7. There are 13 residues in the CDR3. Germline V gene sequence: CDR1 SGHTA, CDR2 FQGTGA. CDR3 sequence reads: CASSPTGPNEQYF.

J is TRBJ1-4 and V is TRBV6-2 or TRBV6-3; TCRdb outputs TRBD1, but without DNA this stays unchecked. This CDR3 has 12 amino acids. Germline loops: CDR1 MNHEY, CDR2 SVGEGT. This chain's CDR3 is CASSEGSEKLFF.

The CDR3 protein is CASSYAQGSAAGELFF. V usage is TRBV6-5 and J usage is TRBJ2-2; with no DNA, the TCRdb D assignment of TRBD1 cannot be verified. This CDR3 has 16 amino acids. Germline assignment: CDR1 MNHEY and CDR2 SVGAGI.

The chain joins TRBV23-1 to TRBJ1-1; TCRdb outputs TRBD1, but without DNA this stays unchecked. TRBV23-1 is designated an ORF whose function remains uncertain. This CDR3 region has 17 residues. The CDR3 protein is CASSQSTLKRGAPGAFF.

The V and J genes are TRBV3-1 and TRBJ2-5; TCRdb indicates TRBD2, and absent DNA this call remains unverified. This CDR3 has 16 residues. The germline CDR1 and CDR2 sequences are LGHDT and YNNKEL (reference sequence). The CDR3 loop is CASSQGVGLAEETQYF.

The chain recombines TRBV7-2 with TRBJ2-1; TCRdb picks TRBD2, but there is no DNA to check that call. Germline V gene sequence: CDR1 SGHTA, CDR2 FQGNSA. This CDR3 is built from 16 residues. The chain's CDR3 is CASSQTPGLAGLFQFF.

Here the CDR3 reads CASSQGEGSYEQYF. The chain combines TRBV4-3 with TRBJ2-7; TCRdb proposes TRBD2, but this gene call is untestable without DNA. Germline assignment: CDR1 LGHNA and CDR2 YSLEER. This CDR3 has 14 residues.

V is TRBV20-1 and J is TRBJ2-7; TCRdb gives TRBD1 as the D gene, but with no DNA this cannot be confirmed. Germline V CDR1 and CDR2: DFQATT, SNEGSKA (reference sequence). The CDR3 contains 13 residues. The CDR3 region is CSAVTGDPYEQYF.

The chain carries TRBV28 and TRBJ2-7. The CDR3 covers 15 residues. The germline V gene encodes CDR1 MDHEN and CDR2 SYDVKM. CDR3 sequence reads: CASSFSYPIYNEQFF.

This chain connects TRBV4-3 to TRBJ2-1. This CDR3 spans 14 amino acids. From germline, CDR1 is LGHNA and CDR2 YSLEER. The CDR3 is CASSQGQSYNEQFF.

The CDR3 region is CASQGLGWTGNSYEQYF. This sequence joins TRBV2 and TRBJ2-7; TCRdb proposes TRBD2, but this gene call is untestable without DNA. From germline, CDR1 is SNHLY and CDR2 FYNNEI. The CDR3 is made up of 17 amino acids.

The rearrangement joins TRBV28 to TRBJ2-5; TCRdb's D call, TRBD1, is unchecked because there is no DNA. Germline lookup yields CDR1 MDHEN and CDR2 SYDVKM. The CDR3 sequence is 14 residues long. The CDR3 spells CASSTSRQGETQYF.

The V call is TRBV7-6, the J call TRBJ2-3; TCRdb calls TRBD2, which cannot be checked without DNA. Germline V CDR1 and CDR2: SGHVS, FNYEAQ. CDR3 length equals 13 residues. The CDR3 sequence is CASSWDWTDTQYF.

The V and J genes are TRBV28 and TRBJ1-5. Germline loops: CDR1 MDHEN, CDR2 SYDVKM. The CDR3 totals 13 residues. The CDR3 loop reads CASGGHSNQPQHF.

The CDR3: CSVEQGVGNEQFF. The chain combines TRBV29-1 with TRBJ2-1; TCRdb proposes TRBD1, but this gene call is untestable without DNA. Germline loops: CDR1 SQVTM, CDR2 ANQGSEA. The CDR3 sequence is 13 residues long.

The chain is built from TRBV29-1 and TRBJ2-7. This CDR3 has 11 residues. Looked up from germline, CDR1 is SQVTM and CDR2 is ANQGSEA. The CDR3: CSVGLGHEQYF.

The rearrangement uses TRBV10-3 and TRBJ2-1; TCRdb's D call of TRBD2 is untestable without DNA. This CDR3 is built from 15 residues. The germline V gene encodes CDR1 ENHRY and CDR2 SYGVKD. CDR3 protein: CAISESGGARNEQFF.

The CDR3 reads CSVVFQGPAEQYF. The rearrangement uses TRBV29-1 and TRBJ2-7; TCRdb's D gene call, TRBD2, goes unchecked for lack of DNA. This CDR3 is built from 13 residues. Germline V gene lookup returns CDR1 SQVTM and CDR2 ANQGSEA.

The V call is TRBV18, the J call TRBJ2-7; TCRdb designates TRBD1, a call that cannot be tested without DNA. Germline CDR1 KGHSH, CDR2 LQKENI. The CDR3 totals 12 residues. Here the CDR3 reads CASSGTSYEQYF.

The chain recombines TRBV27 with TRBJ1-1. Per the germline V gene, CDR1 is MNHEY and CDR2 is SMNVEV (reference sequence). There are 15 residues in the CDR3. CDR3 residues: CASSLGGIGGGEAFF.

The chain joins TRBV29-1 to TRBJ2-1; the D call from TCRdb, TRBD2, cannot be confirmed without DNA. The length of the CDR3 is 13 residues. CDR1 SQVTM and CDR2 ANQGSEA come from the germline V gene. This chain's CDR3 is CSGCLPSYNEQFF.